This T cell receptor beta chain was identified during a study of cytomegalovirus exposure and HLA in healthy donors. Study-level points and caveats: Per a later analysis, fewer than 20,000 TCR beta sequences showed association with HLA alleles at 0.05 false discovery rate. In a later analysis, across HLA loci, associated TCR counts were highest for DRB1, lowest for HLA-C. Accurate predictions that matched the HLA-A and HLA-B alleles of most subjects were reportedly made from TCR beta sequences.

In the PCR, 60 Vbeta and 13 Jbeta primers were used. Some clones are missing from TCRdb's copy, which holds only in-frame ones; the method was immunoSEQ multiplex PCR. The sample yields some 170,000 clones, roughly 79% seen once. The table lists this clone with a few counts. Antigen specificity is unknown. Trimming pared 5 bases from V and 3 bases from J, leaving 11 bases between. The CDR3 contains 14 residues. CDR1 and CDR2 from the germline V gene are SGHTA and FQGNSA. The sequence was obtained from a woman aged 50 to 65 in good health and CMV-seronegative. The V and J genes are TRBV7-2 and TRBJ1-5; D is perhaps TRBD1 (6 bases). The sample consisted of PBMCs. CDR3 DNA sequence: TGTGCCAGCAGCCAGGACAGCACCAATCAGCCCCAGCATTTT. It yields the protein CASSQDSTNQPQHF.